This T cell receptor (beta chain) derives from a study of Graves' ophthalmopathy and Graves' hyperthyroidism. The authors amplified TCR beta CDR3 regions from RNA transcripts. Second-round multiplex PCR came after a first-round RT-PCR that employed HTBI primers. MiXCR was run by TCRdb on the multiplex PCR reads, yielding one entry per CDR3 protein. The sample yields about 160,000 distinct CDR3 sequences, roughly two fifths seen once. Symptoms, serum thyroxine and TRAb, thyroid ultrasound, and orbital computed tomography formed the diagnostic basis. As to this clonotype: Its antigen is unknown.

In germline, CDR1 is GTSNPN, CDR2 SVGIG (reference sequence). CDR3 size: 14 residues. The V and J ends lost 7 bases and 4 bases respectively, with 19 bases between them. The study, taken as a whole, reports: Ophthalmopathy progression predictions by the model showed about 72% specificity and about 70% sensitivity. Blood also contained most of the expanded thyroid clonotypes above 0.001 frequency.

Sequencing was done on a sample of peripheral blood. This chain uses TRBV30 with TRBJ1-1, with TRBD1 as a possible D gene (5 bases). The receptor comes from a man younger than 45 with Graves' ophthalmopathy. The CDR3 is CASTSGRAGTEAFF. The CDR3 coding sequence is TGTGCCTCGACTTCCGGCAGGGCAGGCACTGAAGCTTTCTTT. The whole variable domain, filled in from reference TRBV30 and TRBJ1-1, reads SQTIHQWPATLVQPVGSPLSLECTVEGTSNPNLYWYRQAAGRGLQLLFYSVGIGQISSEVPQNLSASRPQDRQFILSSKKLLLSDSGFYLCASTSGRAGTEAFFGQGTRLTVV.